This T cell receptor (beta chain) was obtained from a study of blood T cell repertoires in COVID-19. Study overall: Both acute and convalescent COVID-19 samples were obtained from the United States, Italy and Spain.

Here immunoSEQ multiplex PCR was the method, and the copy in TCRdb shows in-frame clones only, minus some. The sample consists of roughly 55,000 clones, just over 85% of them appearing once. V trimming: 5 bases; J trimming: 6 bases; junction bases outside the gene matches: 8. Germline loops: CDR1 GTSNPN, CDR2 SVGIG (reference sequence). The CDR3 loop spans 13 amino acids. The source material was peripheral blood. The rearrangement links TRBV30 to TRBJ1-2, with 8 nucleotides matching TRBD1. The clonotype was recovered from a man between 65 and 80 years old with active COVID-19. Here the CDR3 reads CAWDRGSNDGYTF. CDR3 sequence (DNA): TGTGCCTGGGACAGGGGATCGAATGATGGCTACACCTTC.